This T cell receptor (beta chain) came from a study of graft-versus-host responses after intestinal transplantation. Study-level background: Recipients had transplants, and these were multivisceral, liver-intestinal, or isolated intestinal. Each patient got anti-thymocyte globulin induction, then tacrolimus and steroids for approximately three years. Broader study findings: GvH clones occurred in recipient marrow; some first appeared in ileum or blood. Where graft-donor T cell macrochimerism was present, patients had high graft-versus-host to host-versus-graft clonal ratios in allografts.

This clone was seen only once. Its antigen is not known. Sequenced by immunoSEQ multiplex PCR; TCRdb stores in-frame clones only, minus some. The repertoire consists of about 100,000 clones, with roughly 90% occurring once and the leading ten covering 0.9% to 1%. The length of the CDR3 is 17 residues. Germline V gene sequence: CDR1 SGDLS, CDR2 YYNGEE. V was trimmed by 0 bases and J by 0 bases, leaving 15 bases between them. The chain couples TRBV9 to TRBJ1-2; weak D call: TRBD1 (6 bases). The receptor was derived from a human donor who was the organ donor for an intestinal transplant. Source: unstimulated CD4+ T cells sorted from spleen or lymph node cells, taken before transplant. The CDR3 DNA reads as TGTGCCAGCAGCGTAGCTGGGACAACTACAACTAACTATGGCTACACCTTC. Translated, it gives CASSVAGTTTTNYGYTF.